The present T cell receptor beta chain was sequenced within a study of cytomegalovirus exposure and HLA in healthy donors. Broader study findings: There were around 160 TCR beta chains listed as cytomegalovirus-associated. Whilst most TCR sequences proved rare, a subset of public TCRs occurred across many donors. Trimming of TCR beta V- and J-genes showed a link, identified in a later analysis, to a missense DCLRE1C variant.

In the case of this clone: Its antigen is currently unknown. One end of the junction varies from germline; a read error may be responsible.

CDR1 and CDR2 from the germline V gene are SGHNT and YYREEE (reference sequence). The CDR3 has 16 amino acids. The PCR used 60 Vbeta and 13 Jbeta primers. Libraries were prepared by immunoSEQ multiplex PCR; TCRdb keeps only in-frame clonotypes and omits some of them. Here the sample spans around 94,000 clones, 60% to 80% being singletons. This sequence was found in a male donor in good health and CMV-seropositive. What was sequenced was PBMCs. This chain connects TRBV5-4 to TRBJ2-3; 12 positions match TRBD2. The DNA for the CDR3 is TGTGCCAGCAGGGTTACTAGCGGGAGGCCCACAGATGCGCAGTATTTT. This encodes CASRVTSGRPTDAQYF.